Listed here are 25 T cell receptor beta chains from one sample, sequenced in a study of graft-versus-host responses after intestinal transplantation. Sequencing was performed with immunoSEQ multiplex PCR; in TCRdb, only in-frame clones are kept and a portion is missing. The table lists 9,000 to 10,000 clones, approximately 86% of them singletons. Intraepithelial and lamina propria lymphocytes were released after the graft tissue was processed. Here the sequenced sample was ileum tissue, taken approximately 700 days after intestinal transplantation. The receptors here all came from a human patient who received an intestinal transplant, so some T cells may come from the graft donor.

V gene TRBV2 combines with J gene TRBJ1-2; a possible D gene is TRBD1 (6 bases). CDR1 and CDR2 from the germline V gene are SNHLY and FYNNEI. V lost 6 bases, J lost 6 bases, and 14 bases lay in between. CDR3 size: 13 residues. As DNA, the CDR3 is TGTGCCAGCAGACAGGGCAGAAGAAATGGCTACACCTTC. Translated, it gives CASRQGRRNGYTF. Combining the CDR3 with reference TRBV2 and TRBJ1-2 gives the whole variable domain EPEVTQTPSHQVTQMGQEVILRCVPISNHLYFYWYRQILGQKVEFLVSFYNNEISEKSEIFDDQFSVERPDGSNFTLKIRSTKLEDSAMYFCASRQGRRNGYTFGSGTRLTVV.

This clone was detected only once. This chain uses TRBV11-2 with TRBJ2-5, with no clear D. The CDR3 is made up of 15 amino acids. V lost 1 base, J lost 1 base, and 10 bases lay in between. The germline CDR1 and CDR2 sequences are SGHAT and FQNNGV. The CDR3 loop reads CASSLVAPLQETQYF. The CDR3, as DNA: TGTGCCAGCAGCTTAGTCGCGCCACTCCAAGAGACCCAGTACTTC.

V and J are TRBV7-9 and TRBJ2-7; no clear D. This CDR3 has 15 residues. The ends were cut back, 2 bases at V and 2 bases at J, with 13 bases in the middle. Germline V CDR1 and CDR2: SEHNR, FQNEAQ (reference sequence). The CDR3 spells CASSLTASGPYEQYF. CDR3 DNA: TGTGCCAGCAGCTTAACGGCATCCGGACCCTACGAGCAGTACTTC.

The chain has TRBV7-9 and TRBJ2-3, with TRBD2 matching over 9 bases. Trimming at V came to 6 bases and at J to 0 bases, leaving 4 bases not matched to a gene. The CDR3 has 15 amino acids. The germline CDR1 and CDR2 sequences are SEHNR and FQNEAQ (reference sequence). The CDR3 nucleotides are TGTGCCAGCAGAATAGCGGGAGACAGCACAGATACGCAGTATTTT. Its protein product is CASRIAGDSTDTQYF.

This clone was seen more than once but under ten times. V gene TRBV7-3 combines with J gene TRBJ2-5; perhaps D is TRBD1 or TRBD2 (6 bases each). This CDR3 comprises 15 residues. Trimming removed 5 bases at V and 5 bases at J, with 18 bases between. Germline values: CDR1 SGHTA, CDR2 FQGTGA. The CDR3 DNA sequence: TGTGCCAGCAGCCCACTCGGGGGCCGCGGTGAGACCCAGTACTTC. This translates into CASSPLGGRGETQYF.

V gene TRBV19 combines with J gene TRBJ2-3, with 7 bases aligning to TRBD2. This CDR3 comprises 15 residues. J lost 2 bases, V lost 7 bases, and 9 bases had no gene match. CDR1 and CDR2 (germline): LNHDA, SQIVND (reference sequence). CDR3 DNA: TGTGCCAGTACTGGGAGCGGGATCAACACAGATACGCAGTATTTT. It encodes CASTGSGINTDTQYF.

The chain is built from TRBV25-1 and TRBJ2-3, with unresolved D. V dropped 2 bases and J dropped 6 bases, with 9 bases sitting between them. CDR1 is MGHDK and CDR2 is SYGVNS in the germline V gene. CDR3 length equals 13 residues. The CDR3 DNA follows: TGTGCCAGCAGTGAACTGGCAGCTGATACGCAGTATTTT. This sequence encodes CASSELAADTQYF.

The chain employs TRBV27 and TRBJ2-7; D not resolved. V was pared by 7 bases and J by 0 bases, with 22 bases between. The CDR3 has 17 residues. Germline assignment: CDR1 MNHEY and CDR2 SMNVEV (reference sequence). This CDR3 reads CASKPYPRFPGSYEQYF. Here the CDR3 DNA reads TGTGCCAGCAAACCGTACCCGCGTTTTCCCGGCTCCTACGAGCAGTACTTC.

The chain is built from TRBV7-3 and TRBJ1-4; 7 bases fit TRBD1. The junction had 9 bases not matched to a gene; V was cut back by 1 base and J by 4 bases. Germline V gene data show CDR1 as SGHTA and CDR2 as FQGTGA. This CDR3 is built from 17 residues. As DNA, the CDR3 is TGTGCCAGCAGCTTAAACCCCCCGGACAGGCTTAATGAAAAACTGTTTTTT. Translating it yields CASSLNPPDRLNEKLFF.

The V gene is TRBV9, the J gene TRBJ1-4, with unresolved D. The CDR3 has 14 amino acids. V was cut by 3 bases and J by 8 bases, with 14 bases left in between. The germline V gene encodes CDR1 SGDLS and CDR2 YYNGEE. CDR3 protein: CASSAGRYGEKLFF. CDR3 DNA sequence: TGTGCCAGCAGCGCCGGGAGATACGGGGAAAAACTGTTTTTT. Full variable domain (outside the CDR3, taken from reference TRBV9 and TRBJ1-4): DSGVTQTPKHLITATGQRVTLRCSPRSGDLSVYWYQQSLDQGLQFLIQYYNGEERAKGNILERFSAQQFPDLHSELNLSSLELGDSALYFCASSAGRYGEKLFFGSGTQLSVL.

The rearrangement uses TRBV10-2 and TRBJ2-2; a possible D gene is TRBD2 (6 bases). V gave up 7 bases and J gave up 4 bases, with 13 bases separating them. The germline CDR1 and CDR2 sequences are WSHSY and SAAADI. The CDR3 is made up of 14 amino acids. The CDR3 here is CASKGTSSTGELFF. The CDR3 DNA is TGCGCCAGCAAAGGGACTTCGAGCACCGGGGAGCTGTTTTTT.

The CDR3 DNA is TGTGCCAGCAGCCCGAGGTACCTCTCGGCAGAGACCCAGTACTTC. Its protein is CASSPRYLSAETQYF. The chain combines TRBV7-2 with TRBJ2-5; D is unclear. The CDR3 contains 15 residues. The ends were cut back, 5 bases at V and 4 bases at J, with 17 bases in the middle. Germline V gene data show CDR1 as SGHTA and CDR2 as FQGNSA. Full variable domain (remainder filled in from reference TRBV7-2 and TRBJ2-5): GAGVSQSPSNKVTEKGKDVELRCDPISGHTALYWYRQSLGQGLEFLIYFQGNSAPDKSGLPSDRFSAERTGGSVSTLTIQRTQQEDSAVYLCASSPRYLSAETQYFGPGTRLLVL.

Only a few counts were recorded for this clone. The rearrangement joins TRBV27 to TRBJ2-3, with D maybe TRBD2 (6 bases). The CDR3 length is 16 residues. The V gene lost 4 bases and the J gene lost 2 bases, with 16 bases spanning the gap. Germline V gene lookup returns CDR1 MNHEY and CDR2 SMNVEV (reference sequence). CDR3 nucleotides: TGTGCCAGCAGTTCGCGACGAAGGAGGGCCACAGATACGCAGTATTTT. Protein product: CASSSRRRRATDTQYF.

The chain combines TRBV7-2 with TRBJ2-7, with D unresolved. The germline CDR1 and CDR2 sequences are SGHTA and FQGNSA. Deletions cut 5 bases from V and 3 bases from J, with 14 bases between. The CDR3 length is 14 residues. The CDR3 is CASSQELGLYEQYF. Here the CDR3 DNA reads TGTGCCAGCAGCCAAGAGTTAGGCCTCTACGAGCAGTACTTC.

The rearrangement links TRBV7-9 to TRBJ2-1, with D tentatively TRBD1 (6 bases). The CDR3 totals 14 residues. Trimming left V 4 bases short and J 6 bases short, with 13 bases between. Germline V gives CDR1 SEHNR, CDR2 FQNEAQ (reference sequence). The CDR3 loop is CASSSRTTGNEQFF. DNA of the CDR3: TGTGCCAGCAGCTCCCGCACGACAGGCAATGAGCAGTTCTTC.

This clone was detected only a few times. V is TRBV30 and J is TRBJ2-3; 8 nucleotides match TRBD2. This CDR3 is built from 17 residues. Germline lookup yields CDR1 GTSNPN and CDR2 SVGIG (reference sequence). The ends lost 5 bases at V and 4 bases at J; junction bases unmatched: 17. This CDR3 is CAWAWGRAGVGADTQYF. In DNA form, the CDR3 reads TGTGCCTGGGCCTGGGGGAGAGCGGGAGTTGGGGCAGATACGCAGTATTTT.

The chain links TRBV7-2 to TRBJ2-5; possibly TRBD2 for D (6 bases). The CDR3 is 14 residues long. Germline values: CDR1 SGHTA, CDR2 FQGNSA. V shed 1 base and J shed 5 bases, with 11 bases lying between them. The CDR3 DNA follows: TGTGCCAGCAGCTTAGTTACAGGAGGGGAGACCCAGTACTTC. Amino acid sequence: CASSLVTGGETQYF. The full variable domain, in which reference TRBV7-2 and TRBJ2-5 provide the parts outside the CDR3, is GAGVSQSPSNKVTEKGKDVELRCDPISGHTALYWYRQSLGQGLEFLIYFQGNSAPDKSGLPSDRFSAERTGGSVSTLTIQRTQQEDSAVYLCASSLVTGGETQYFGPGTRLLVL.

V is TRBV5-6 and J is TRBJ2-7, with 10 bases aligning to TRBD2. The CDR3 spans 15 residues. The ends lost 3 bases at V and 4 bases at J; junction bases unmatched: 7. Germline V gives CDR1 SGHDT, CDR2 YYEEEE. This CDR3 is CASSYLAGASYEQYF. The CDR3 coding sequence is TGTGCCAGCAGCTATCTAGCGGGGGCATCGTACGAGCAGTACTTC.

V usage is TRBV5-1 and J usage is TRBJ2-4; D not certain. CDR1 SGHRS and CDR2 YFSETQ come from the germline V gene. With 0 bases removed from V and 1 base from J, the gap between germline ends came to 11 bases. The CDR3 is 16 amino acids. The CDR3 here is CASSLGPTWAKNIQYF. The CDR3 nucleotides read TGCGCCAGCAGCTTGGGCCCAACATGGGCCAAAAACATTCAGTACTTC.

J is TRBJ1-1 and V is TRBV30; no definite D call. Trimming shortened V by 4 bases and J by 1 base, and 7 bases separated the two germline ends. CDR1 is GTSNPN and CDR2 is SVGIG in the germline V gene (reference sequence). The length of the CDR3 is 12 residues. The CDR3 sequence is CAWTRSNTEAFF. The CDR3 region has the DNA TGTGCCTGGACGCGCTCGAACACTGAAGCTTTCTTT. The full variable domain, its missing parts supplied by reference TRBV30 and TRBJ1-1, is SQTIHQWPATLVQPVGSPLSLECTVEGTSNPNLYWYRQAAGRGLQLLFYSVGIGQISSEVPQNLSASRPQDRQFILSSKKLLLSDSGFYLCAWTRSNTEAFFGQGTRLTVV.

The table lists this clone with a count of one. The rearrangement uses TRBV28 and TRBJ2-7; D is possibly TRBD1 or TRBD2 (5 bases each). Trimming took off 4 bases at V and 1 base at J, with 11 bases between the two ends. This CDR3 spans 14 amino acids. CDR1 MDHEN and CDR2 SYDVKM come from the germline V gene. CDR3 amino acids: CASSWDDKSYEQYF. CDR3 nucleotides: TGTGCCAGCAGTTGGGACGACAAATCCTACGAGCAGTACTTC.

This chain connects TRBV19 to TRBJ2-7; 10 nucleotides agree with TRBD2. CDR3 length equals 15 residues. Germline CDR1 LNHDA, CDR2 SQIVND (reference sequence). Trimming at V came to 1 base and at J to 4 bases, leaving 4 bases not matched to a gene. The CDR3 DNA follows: TGTGCCAGTAGTATAGCGCCTAGCGGGAGTTACGAGCAGTACTTC. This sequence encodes CASSIAPSGSYEQYF.

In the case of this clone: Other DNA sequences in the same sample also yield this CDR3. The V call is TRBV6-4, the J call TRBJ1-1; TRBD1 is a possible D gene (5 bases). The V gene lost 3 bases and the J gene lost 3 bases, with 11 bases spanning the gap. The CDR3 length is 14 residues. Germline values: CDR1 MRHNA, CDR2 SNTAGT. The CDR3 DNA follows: TGTGCCAGCAGTGAAACGGGGGGTCACACTGAAGCTTTCTTT. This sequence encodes CASSETGGHTEAFF.

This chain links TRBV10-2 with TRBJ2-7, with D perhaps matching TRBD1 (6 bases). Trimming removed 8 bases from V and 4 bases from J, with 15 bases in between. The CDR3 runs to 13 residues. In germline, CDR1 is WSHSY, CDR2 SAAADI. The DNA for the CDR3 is TGCGCCAGCGCAAGACAGGCCCTTTACGAGCAGTACTTC. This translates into CASARQALYEQYF.

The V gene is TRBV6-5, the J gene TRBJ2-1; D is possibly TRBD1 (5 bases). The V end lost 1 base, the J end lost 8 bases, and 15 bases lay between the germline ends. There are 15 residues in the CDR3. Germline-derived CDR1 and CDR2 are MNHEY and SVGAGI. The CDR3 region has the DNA TGTGCCAGCAGTTACTACGCCCACAGGTACTATGAGCAGTTCTTC. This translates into CASSYYAHRYYEQFF.